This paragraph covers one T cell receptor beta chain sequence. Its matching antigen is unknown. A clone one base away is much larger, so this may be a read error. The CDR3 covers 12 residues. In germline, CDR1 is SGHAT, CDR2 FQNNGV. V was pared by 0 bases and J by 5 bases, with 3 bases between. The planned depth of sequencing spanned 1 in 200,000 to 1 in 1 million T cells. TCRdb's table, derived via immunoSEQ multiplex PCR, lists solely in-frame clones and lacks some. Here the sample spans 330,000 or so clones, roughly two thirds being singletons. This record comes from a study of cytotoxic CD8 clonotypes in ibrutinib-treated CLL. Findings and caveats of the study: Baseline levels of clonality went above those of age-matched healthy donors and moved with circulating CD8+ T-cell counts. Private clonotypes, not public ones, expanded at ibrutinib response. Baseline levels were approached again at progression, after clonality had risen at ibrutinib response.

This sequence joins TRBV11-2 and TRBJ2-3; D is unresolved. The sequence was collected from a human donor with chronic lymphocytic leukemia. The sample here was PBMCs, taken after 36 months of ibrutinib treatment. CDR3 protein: CASSLEGDTQYF. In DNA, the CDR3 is TGTGCCAGCAGCTTAGAGGGAGATACGCAGTATTTT.